This T cell receptor beta chain was sequenced for a study of cytomegalovirus exposure and HLA in healthy donors. To note about this clone: A read error may account for a junction end that differs from germline.

The PCR contained 60 Vbeta and 13 Jbeta primers. Clones were read by immunoSEQ multiplex PCR, and TCRdb kept only the in-frame ones, dropping some. Of 150,000 to 200,000 clones in the sample, roughly 82% are singletons; the top ten hold 0.95% to 1.5%. The clonotype was recovered from a girl between 2 and 10 years old in good health and CMV-seropositive. Source material: PBMCs.

CDR3 sequence reads: CSSSFSHGQTYGYTF. In DNA, the CDR3 is TGTTCCAGCAGCTTTTCTCATGGTCAGACTTATGGCTACACCTTC. V and J are TRBV7-9 and TRBJ1-2; D is ambiguous. The CDR3 runs 15 residues. Germline CDR1 SEHNR, CDR2 FQNEAQ (reference sequence).